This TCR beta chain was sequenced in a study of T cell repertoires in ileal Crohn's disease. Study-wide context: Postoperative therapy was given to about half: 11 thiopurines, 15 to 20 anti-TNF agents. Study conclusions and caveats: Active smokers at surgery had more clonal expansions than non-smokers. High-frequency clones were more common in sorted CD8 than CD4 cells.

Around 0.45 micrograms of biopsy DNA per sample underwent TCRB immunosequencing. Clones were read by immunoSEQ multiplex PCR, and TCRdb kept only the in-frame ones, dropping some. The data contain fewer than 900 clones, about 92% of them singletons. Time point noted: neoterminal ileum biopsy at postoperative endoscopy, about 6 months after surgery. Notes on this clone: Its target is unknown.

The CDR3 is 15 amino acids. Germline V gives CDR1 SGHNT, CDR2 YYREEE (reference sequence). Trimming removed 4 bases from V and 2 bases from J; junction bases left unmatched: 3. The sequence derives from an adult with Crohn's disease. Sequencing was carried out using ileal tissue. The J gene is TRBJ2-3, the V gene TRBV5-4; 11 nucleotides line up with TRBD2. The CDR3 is CASSPTSGNTDTQYF. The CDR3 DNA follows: TGTGCCAGCAGCCCGACTAGCGGGAACACAGATACGCAGTATTTT.